The clone carrying this T cell receptor (beta chain) was detected a few times. The sample is drawn from a study of cytomegalovirus exposure and HLA in healthy donors. Overall study: Unique TCRs numbering around 85 million, obtained from HLA-typed donors, made up an early data release.

Primers included in the PCR were 60 Vbeta and 13 Jbeta primers. Clones were sequenced by immunoSEQ multiplex PCR, and TCRdb holds only the in-frame ones, with some missing. The sample lists about 170,000 clones, roughly four fifths seen once, with approximately 2.2% in the top ten. The sequence derives from a woman aged 25 to 39 in good health and CMV-seropositive. The specimen was PBMCs.

CDR3 sequence (DNA): TGTGCCAGCAGCGGGCAGAACACCGGGGAGCTGTTTTTT. It yields the protein CASSGQNTGELFF. The gene calls are TRBV5-4 and TRBJ2-2; D uncertain. Germline V lookup: CDR1 SGHNT, CDR2 YYREEE (reference sequence). This CDR3 is built from 13 residues. V was shortened by 4 bases and J by 1 base, with 5 bases between the two germline ends.